This T cell receptor (beta chain) came from a study of OX40 agonist ivuxolimab in advanced cancers. Only one count was recorded for this clone. Antigen unknown. The table came from immunoSEQ multiplex PCR; TCRdb's copy has only in-frame clones and leaves some out. The table lists roughly 40,000 clones, 88% of them singletons, with roughly 18% in the top ten. General study findings and limits: The study did not work out the antigen specificity of the expanded peripheral T cells.

CDR1 and CDR2 (germline): LNHDA, SQIVND (reference sequence). The CDR3 length is 13 residues. V lost 3 bases and J lost 6; bases outside the gene matches: 1. The sequence was collected from an adult with an advanced solid tumor such as melanoma, head and neck, liver or kidney cancer. The sequenced sample was CD4+ or CD8+ T cells sorted from blood, obtained in a trial of the OX40 agonist ivuxolimab. V usage is TRBV19 and J usage is TRBJ2-7; TRBD1 matches at 11 bases. The CDR3 DNA is TGTGCCAGTAGTATGGGACAGGGGGGCGAGCAGTACGTC. As protein: CASSMGQGGEQYV.